This T cell receptor beta chain was profiled in a study of T cell responses to AZD1222 COVID-19 vaccine. Study results and caveats: Only 5 or 6 people who got AZD1222 tested seropositive at baseline. Sampling that yielded the repertoires occurred only after the peak T cell response. A reported finding is that nearly half of spike-specific TCRs target unmutated variant regions.

Assay used: immunoSEQ multiplex PCR; TCRdb lists only in-frame clones, some missing. In the table there are roughly 100,000 clones, about nine tenths of which are singletons. As regards this clone: What it binds is not known.

V lost 0 bases, J lost 2 bases, and 1 base stayed unmatched. This CDR3 is 16 amino acids long. The germline V gene encodes CDR1 LNHNV and CDR2 YYDKDF (reference sequence). The rearrangement uses TRBV15 and TRBJ2-1; 10 nucleotides align to TRBD1. This sequence originates from an adult in good health. The sequencing used peripheral blood, collected on day 0 of AZD1222 vaccination. The CDR3 protein is CATSREDRGPYNEQFF. Here the CDR3 DNA reads TGTGCCACCAGCAGAGAAGACAGGGGGCCCTACAATGAGCAGTTCTTC.